What follows are 21 T cell receptor beta chains derived from one specimen sequenced in a study of blood T cell repertoires in COVID-19. Libraries were prepared by immunoSEQ multiplex PCR; TCRdb keeps only in-frame clonotypes and omits some of them. The sample holds 66,000 or so clones, roughly 84% seen once. The sequencing input was peripheral blood. The receptor source for this set is a man aged 45-60 years with active COVID-19.

This clone was found once. The rearrangement links TRBV9 to TRBJ2-1; D ambiguous. CDR3 length equals 11 residues. Trimming cost V 1 base and J 6 bases, with 2 bases left between them. The germline gives CDR1 SGDLS, CDR2 YYNGEE. The CDR3 spells CASSVLNEQFF. In DNA, the CDR3 is TGTGCCAGCAGCGTACTCAATGAGCAGTTCTTC.

The chain links TRBV6-2 or TRBV6-3 to TRBJ1-2, with TRBD1 matching over 7 bases. Germline V gene sequence: CDR1 MNHEY, CDR2 SVGEGT. The CDR3 spans 15 residues. The ends lost 5 bases at V and 4 bases at J; junction bases unmatched: 10. The CDR3: CASSDPGDRVYGYTF. The CDR3 nucleotides are TGTGCCAGCAGTGACCCAGGGGACAGAGTCTATGGCTACACCTTC.

For the CDR3, the DNA is TGTGCCAGTACGACAGGGGCTCAGCCCCAGCATTTT. This gives the protein CASTTGAQPQHF. The chain couples TRBV19 to TRBJ1-5; 8 bases line up with TRBD1. CDR1 and CDR2 (germline): LNHDA, SQIVND (reference sequence). CDR3 length: 12 residues. The V gene end was trimmed by 7 bases and the J gene end by 6 bases; junction bases not matched to a gene: 2.

This clone was detected once. The chain recombines TRBV30 with TRBJ1-4; 8 nucleotides align to TRBD1. After removal of 3 bases from V and 1 base from J, the junction contained 10 bases not matched to a gene. Germline V gene lookup returns CDR1 GTSNPN and CDR2 SVGIG (reference sequence). This CDR3 has 17 residues. CDR3 nucleotide sequence: TGTGCCTGGAGGCACATTGACAGGGGCTTAACTAATGAAAAACTGTTTTTT. This gives the protein CAWRHIDRGLTNEKLFF.

The rearrangement uses TRBV7-9 and TRBJ2-1; 7 bases are shared with TRBD1. The CDR3 consists of 19 residues. Germline V gene sequence: CDR1 SEHNR, CDR2 FQNEAQ (reference sequence). V lost 3 bases and J lost 6; bases outside the gene matches: 20. CDR3 coding DNA: TGTGCCAGCAGCTTTTACACGTCCGACAGGGCCGAGCATCGCAATGAGCAGTTCTTC. Amino acids: CASSFYTSDRAEHRNEQFF.

This clone was detected only once. This rearrangement joins TRBV6-5 to TRBJ2-1; D is perhaps TRBD2 (6 bases). V was shortened by 2 bases and J by 10 bases, with 9 bases between the two germline ends. Germline assignment: CDR1 MNHEY and CDR2 SVGAGI. The CDR3 length is 12 residues. CDR3 nucleotide sequence: TGTGCCAGCAGTTACGGCGGGGAGGAGCAGTTCTTC. It encodes CASSYGGEEQFF.

The CDR3 DNA reads as TGTGCCAGCAGCCACCAGGACGGGGTTAGCACCTTC. Its translation is CASSHQDGVSTF. This chain joins TRBV3-1 (or the pseudogene TRBV3-2) and TRBJ1-2; unclear D gene. CDR1 is LGHDT, CDR2 YNNKEL, per germline (reference sequence). The CDR3 is 12 amino acids. V gave up 3 bases and J gave up 13 bases, with 15 bases separating them.

V gene TRBV9 combines with J gene TRBJ1-1; no firm D call. Deletions cut 0 bases from V and 4 bases from J, with 13 bases between. CDR3 length: 15 amino acids. Germline V lookup: CDR1 SGDLS, CDR2 YYNGEE. The CDR3 region has the DNA TGTGCCAGCAGCGTAGCGGGCCCAGGAGGCACTGAAGCTTTCTTT. Translation gives CASSVAGPGGTEAFF.

The chain recombines TRBV6-5 with TRBJ1-1, with 7 bases aligning to TRBD1. J was trimmed by 0 bases and V by 2 bases; bases with no gene match: 3. The CDR3 totals 15 residues. Germline-derived CDR1 and CDR2 are MNHEY and SVGAGI. The CDR3 here is CASSYRDSMNTEAFF. CDR3 in DNA: TGTGCCAGCAGTTACCGGGACAGTATGAACACTGAAGCTTTCTTT.

The rearrangement uses TRBV11-2 and TRBJ2-2, with TRBD2 matching 13 bases. This CDR3 comprises 16 residues. Looked up from germline, CDR1 is SGHAT and CDR2 is FQNNGV. V was pared by 5 bases and J by 6 bases, with 6 bases of the junction left unmatched. The CDR3 DNA reads TGTGCCAGCAGCAGCCTGGGACTAGCGGGGCCCGGGGAGCTGTTTTTT. Translation: CASSSLGLAGPGELFF.

Here the CDR3 reads CASSHQGGTGARDTQYF. The CDR3 DNA sequence: TGTGCCAGCAGCCACCAAGGTGGGACAGGGGCTAGAGATACGCAGTATTTT. This sequence joins TRBV3-1 (or the pseudogene TRBV3-2) and TRBJ2-3, with 10 bases aligning to TRBD1. This CDR3 has 17 residues. Germline V CDR1 and CDR2: LGHDT, YNNKEL (reference sequence). The trim removed 3 bases at V and 5 bases at J, leaving 11 bases unmatched.

CDR3 region: CASREDRGHNNEQFF. CDR3 DNA sequence: TGTGCCAGCAGGGAAGACAGGGGGCACAACAATGAGCAGTTCTTC. The chain has TRBV9 and TRBJ2-1; TRBD1 agrees at 10 bases. Germline V gives CDR1 SGDLS, CDR2 YYNGEE. J was trimmed by 5 bases and V by 5 bases; bases with no gene match: 7. CDR3 length: 15 amino acids.

The V and J genes are TRBV15 and TRBJ2-7; perhaps TRBD1 as D (6 bases). V lost 1 base and J 6 bases, leaving 10 bases between the germline ends. Looked up from germline, CDR1 is LNHNV and CDR2 is YYDKDF (reference sequence). This CDR3 has 13 residues. CDR3 protein: CATSRVQGLEQYV. In DNA, the CDR3 is TGTGCCACCAGCAGAGTACAGGGTCTCGAGCAGTACGTC.

This chain joins TRBV19 and TRBJ1-6; 7 bases fit TRBD1. Germline trimming cut 0 bases from V and 7 bases from J; bases unmatched to any gene: 3. CDR1 and CDR2 from the germline V gene are LNHDA and SQIVND (reference sequence). The CDR3 runs to 15 residues. The CDR3: CASSIEGQINSPLHF. In DNA form, the CDR3 reads TGTGCCAGTAGTATAGAGGGACAGATCAATTCACCCCTCCACTTT. The whole variable domain, filled in from reference TRBV19 and TRBJ1-6, reads DGGITQSPKYLFRKEGQNVTLSCEQNLNHDAMYWYRQDPGQGLRLIYYSQIVNDFQKGDIAEGYSVSREKKESFPLTVTSAQKNPTAFYLCASSIEGQINSPLHFGNGTRLTVT.

The CDR3 region is CASSIRQGAENGYTF. CDR3 DNA sequence: TGTGCCAGCAGCATCCGACAGGGGGCTGAAAATGGCTACACCTTC. The chain employs TRBV7-2 and TRBJ1-2; 10 positions match TRBD1. Germline V gene sequence: CDR1 SGHTA, CDR2 FQGNSA. This CDR3 is 15 amino acids long. With 5 bases clipped from V and 6 bases from J, the junction kept 9 bases outside the gene matches.

This rearrangement joins TRBV4-2 to TRBJ1-2; the D is unclear. V lost 2 bases and J 0 bases, leaving 16 bases between the germline ends. This CDR3 contains 17 residues. Germline V CDR1 and CDR2: LGHNA, YNFKEQ. In DNA, the CDR3 is TGTGCCAGCAGCCAAATTAGCACGCCAGCGGCTAACTATGGCTACACCTTC. Translated, it gives CASSQISTPAANYGYTF.

CDR3 sequence reads: CASSPRATGVRPTNEKLFF. The CDR3, as DNA: TGTGCCAGCAGCCCGAGGGCGACAGGGGTCCGTCCAACTAATGAAAAACTGTTTTTT. The rearrangement links TRBV11-2 to TRBJ1-4, with 8 nucleotides matching TRBD1. Unmatched junction bases numbered 14, after V lost 5 bases and J lost 0 bases. This CDR3 has 19 residues. CDR1 SGHAT and CDR2 FQNNGV come from the germline V gene.

This clone turned up a few times. The genes are TRBV5-1 and TRBJ1-2, with D perhaps TRBD1 (6 bases). Germline V gene data show CDR1 as SGHRS and CDR2 as YFSETQ. The CDR3 is 13 residues long. Trimming cost V 0 bases and J 7 bases, with 10 bases left between them. The CDR3 protein is CASSLAGGRGYTF. CDR3 DNA sequence: TGCGCCAGCAGCTTGGCTGGGGGCCGTGGCTACACCTTC.

This clone showed up just once. The rearrangement joins TRBV18 to TRBJ2-2; 8 nucleotides align to TRBD1. Trimming removed 5 bases from V and 0 bases from J; junction bases left unmatched: 2. The V gene's germline CDR1 is KGHSH and CDR2 LQKENI. CDR3 size: 15 residues. The CDR3 spells CASSKGQANTGELFF. The CDR3, as DNA: TGTGCCAGCTCAAAGGGACAGGCGAACACCGGGGAGCTGTTTTTT.

CDR3 residues: CASSLERGNSNTEAFF. The CDR3 nucleotides read TGTGCCAGCAGCTTAGAACGCGGCAATTCGAACACTGAAGCTTTCTTT. The V call is TRBV7-2, the J call TRBJ1-1; D ambiguous. CDR3 length: 16 residues. Germline CDR1 reads SGHTA; CDR2 reads FQGNSA. The germline V and J ends were trimmed by 1 base and 1 base, with 13 bases remaining between them.

The chain has TRBV19 and TRBJ2-3, with TRBD2 identical over 7 bases. CDR3 length equals 16 residues. The V segment lost 7 bases and the J segment 4 bases; nucleotides outside the gene matches: 14. CDR1 and CDR2 (germline): LNHDA, SQIVND (reference sequence). The CDR3 reads CASTDPGGSIADTQYF. DNA for the CDR3: TGTGCCAGTACCGATCCCGGCGGGAGTATCGCAGATACGCAGTATTTT.